This T cell receptor (beta chain) came from a study of blood T cells in healthy people across ages. Ten or more counts support this clonotype. No antigen is known for it. Trimming cost V 4 bases and J 4 bases, with 5 bases left between them. This CDR3 spans 11 amino acids. Germline CDR1 and CDR2: SQVTM and ANQGSEA. The study's findings and limits: Nothing was known about donor CMV status, and this possibly confounded expanded clonotype changes. Since the PBMCs were unsorted, naive and antigen-experienced cells could not be conclusively compared. As naive T cell percentage varied, TCR beta diversity correlated strongly with it.

A second PCR, run for about 6 to 11 cycles, used a sample-barcoded 5' primer plus a J-beta primer mix. TCRdb re-called the 5' RACE reads with MiXCR, one entry per CDR3 protein. The data contain 1.5 million to 2 million distinct CDR3 sequences, roughly 27% of them singletons. Healthy Caucasian individuals from Russia aged 6 to 90 were enrolled as donors. The sample consisted of blood. This TCR derives from a woman aged 25 to 39 in good health. This chain joins TRBV29-1 and TRBJ2-1; D ambiguous. The CDR3 loop reads CSVVTYNEQFF. CDR3 DNA: TGCAGCGTTGTCACTTACAATGAGCAGTTCTTC.